A single sample gave rise to the 30 T cell receptor beta chains below, sequenced in a study of spatial heterogeneity in lung cancer. One entry per CDR3 protein, called by TCRdb with MiXCR from the 5' RACE reads. The sample contains tens of thousands of distinct CDR3 sequences, about 20% of which appear only once. Described time point: sample taken at primary tumor resection. The sequenced material consisted of unsorted whole RNA from tumor, nontumor lung or frozen PBMC. Sequencing used PBMCs, obtained at surgery. The receptors shown here come from a male donor with early-stage non-small cell lung cancer.

This clonotype was observed a few times. This sequence joins TRBV3-1 and TRBJ2-7; no definite D call. Germline CDR1 and CDR2: LGHDT and YNNKEL (reference sequence). Trimming pared 0 bases from V and 3 bases from J, leaving 12 bases between. This CDR3 has 15 amino acids. The CDR3 nucleotides read TGTGCCAGCAGCCAAGAAAGTAGCTCAGTCTACGAGCAGTACTTC. Its protein is CASSQESSSVYEQYF.

The chain joins TRBV9 to TRBJ1-3; D ambiguous. CDR1 is SGDLS, CDR2 YYNGEE, per germline. Trimming took 0 bases from V and 3 from J, leaving 13 bases between them. This CDR3 spans 16 amino acids. CDR3 sequence: CASSVDSEFLGNTIYF. The CDR3, as DNA: TGTGCCAGCAGCGTAGATTCGGAGTTCCTTGGAAACACCATATATTTT.

The chain employs TRBV6-4 and TRBJ1-6; TRBD1 matches at 7 bases. J was trimmed by 13 bases and V by 2 bases; bases with no gene match: 5. The CDR3 runs 13 residues. Germline V lookup: CDR1 MRHNA, CDR2 SNTAGT. As DNA, the CDR3 is TGTGCCAGCAGTGACACCGGGACAGCCCCCCTCCACTTT. Amino acids: CASSDTGTAPLHF.

The chain is built from TRBV6-2 or TRBV6-3 and TRBJ1-1; TRBD1 matches 9 bases. Per the germline V gene, CDR1 is MNHEY and CDR2 is SVGEGT. J gave up 1 base and V 6 bases, and 3 bases lay outside the gene matches. The CDR3 is 14 amino acids. In nucleotides, the CDR3 is TGTGCCAGCAGGGTGGGACAGGGGAACACTGAAGCTTTCTTT. Its translation: CASRVGQGNTEAFF.

This sequence joins TRBV10-3 and TRBJ1-5, with a tentative D call TRBD1 (5 bases). This CDR3 is 14 amino acids long. The V and J ends lost 4 bases and 6 bases respectively, with 13 bases between them. Germline V gene lookup returns CDR1 ENHRY and CDR2 SYGVKD. For the CDR3, the DNA is TGTGCCATCAGTGCGGGGGAGGGTAGTCAGCCCCAGCATTTT. Translated, it gives CAISAGEGSQPQHF.

This clonotype was observed at least ten times. The chain recombines TRBV6-2 or TRBV6-3 with TRBJ2-7; D remains ambiguous. Trimming cost V 4 bases and J 2 bases, with 12 bases left between them. The CDR3 sequence is 14 residues long. The germline V gene has CDR1 MNHEY and CDR2 SVGEGT. CDR3 sequence reads: CASSSTGLAYEQYF. In DNA, the CDR3 is TGTGCCAGCAGTTCCACCGGCCTGGCCTACGAGCAGTACTTC.

This chain links TRBV24-1 with TRBJ2-7, with D possibly matching TRBD2 (6 bases). Germline V gene lookup returns CDR1 KGHDR and CDR2 SFDVKD. The germline V and J ends were trimmed by 4 bases and 5 bases, with 14 bases remaining between them. The CDR3 loop spans 14 amino acids. The DNA of the CDR3 is TGTGCCACCAGTGACCGCGGGGCCCTTGACGAGCAGTACTTC. This sequence encodes CATSDRGALDEQYF.

The gene calls are TRBV18 and TRBJ2-1, with 8 bases fitting TRBD2. The CDR3 is 15 residues long. The V gene's germline CDR1 is KGHSH and CDR2 LQKENI. V shed 3 bases, J shed 8 bases, and the junction held 9 bases outside the gene matches. The CDR3 sequence: CASSPPGAGDDEQFF. The CDR3 bases are TGTGCCAGCTCACCTCCTGGAGCGGGGGACGATGAGCAGTTCTTC.

The rearrangement uses TRBV6-2 or TRBV6-3 and TRBJ1-1, with D possibly TRBD1 on 6 matching bases. The V and J ends lost 6 bases and 0 bases respectively, with 11 bases between them. This CDR3 has 14 amino acids. Germline V gene data show CDR1 as MNHEY and CDR2 as SVGEGT. The DNA of the CDR3 is TGTGCCAGCAGCTCCGGACAGTTGAACACTGAAGCTTTCTTT. Amino acid sequence: CASSSGQLNTEAFF.

V usage is TRBV28 and J usage is TRBJ1-2; a possible D gene is TRBD1 (5 bases). There are 14 residues in the CDR3. Germline CDR1 is MDHEN and CDR2 is SYDVKM. The germline V and J ends were trimmed by 9 bases and 5 bases, with 19 bases remaining between them. This CDR3 is CASTFYGGWYGYTF. Written as DNA, the CDR3 is TGTGCCAGTACCTTTTACGGGGGTTGGTATGGCTACACCTTC.

The rearrangement uses TRBV28 and TRBJ1-4, with D possibly TRBD1 on 6 matching bases. Looked up from germline, CDR1 is MDHEN and CDR2 is SYDVKM. This CDR3 has 16 residues. Trimming removed 6 bases at V and 5 bases at J, with 19 bases between. The CDR3 spells CASRGHAGATNEKLFF. The CDR3, as DNA: TGTGCCAGCAGGGGACACGCAGGCGCCACCAATGAAAAACTGTTTTTT. Filled out from reference TRBV28 and TRBJ1-4, the complete variable domain reads DVKVTQSSRYLVKRTGEKVFLECVQDMDHENMFWYRQDPGLGLRLIYFSYDVKMKEKGDIPEGYSVSREKKERFSLILESASTNQTSMYLCASRGHAGATNEKLFFGSGTQLSVL.

The chain joins TRBV29-1 to TRBJ2-7; no definite D call. The CDR3 is 11 amino acids. Looked up from germline, CDR1 is SQVTM and CDR2 is ANQGSEA. Trimming cost V 4 bases and J 4 bases, with 8 bases left between them. Here the CDR3 reads CSVVTSYEQYF. CDR3 nucleotides: TGCAGCGTTGTTACCTCATACGAGCAGTACTTC.

The CDR3 nucleotides read TGTGCCATCAGTGAGCGGACAGGGGGCGGCTACGAGCAGTACTTC. It yields the protein CAISERTGGGYEQYF. This chain connects TRBV10-3 to TRBJ2-7; 11 bases align to TRBD1. This CDR3 has 15 residues. The germline V gene encodes CDR1 ENHRY and CDR2 SYGVKD. The V and J ends lost 2 bases and 3 bases, in that order; junction bases with no gene match: 3.

This clonotype was picked up a small number of times. J is TRBJ2-3 and V is TRBV6-4; no firm D call. Germline CDR1 MRHNA, CDR2 SNTAGT. The V end lost 6 bases, the J end lost 6 bases, and 13 bases lay between the germline ends. This CDR3 spans 13 amino acids. The DNA of the CDR3 is TGTGCCAGCAGCACCGGGCCCCTGGATACGCAGTATTTT. Translated: CASSTGPLDTQYF.

This clonotype was seen a handful of times. The chain uses TRBV19 and TRBJ2-6; no reliable D call. Trimming cost V 5 bases and J 7 bases, with 15 bases left between them. The CDR3 has 15 residues. Germline CDR1 LNHDA, CDR2 SQIVND (reference sequence). CDR3 nucleotides: TGTGCCAGTAGTTTGATTTGGGGAAACGCCAACGTCCTGACTTTC. Residues: CASSLIWGNANVLTF. The whole variable domain, remainder taken from reference TRBV19 and TRBJ2-6, is DGGITQSPKYLFRKEGQNVTLSCEQNLNHDAMYWYRQDPGQGLRLIYYSQIVNDFQKGDIAEGYSVSREKKESFPLTVTSAQKNPTAFYLCASSLIWGNANVLTFGAGSRLTVL.

This clonotype was counted between two and nine times. V and J are TRBV6-5 and TRBJ1-1; tentative D call: TRBD1 (6 bases). Trimming cost V 6 bases and J 3 bases, with 11 bases left between them. Germline CDR1 MNHEY, CDR2 SVGAGI. The CDR3 consists of 13 residues. The CDR3 here is CASSGGAYTEAFF. The CDR3 bases are TGTGCCAGCAGCGGGGGCGCATACACTGAAGCTTTCTTT.

The V gene is TRBV9, the J gene TRBJ2-4; D unresolved. The CDR3 runs 15 residues. V lost 0 bases and J lost 4, with 11 bases in between. Germline V gives CDR1 SGDLS, CDR2 YYNGEE. CDR3 nucleotides: TGTGCCAGCAGCGTAGAGGGCAGTCAGAAAAACATTCAGTACTTC. Translated: CASSVEGSQKNIQYF. Filled out from reference TRBV9 and TRBJ2-4, the complete variable domain reads DSGVTQTPKHLITATGQRVTLRCSPRSGDLSVYWYQQSLDQGLQFLIQYYNGEERAKGNILERFSAQQFPDLHSELNLSSLELGDSALYFCASSVEGSQKNIQYFGAGTRLSVL.

This clonotype was seen at least ten times. The V gene is TRBV24-1, the J gene TRBJ2-1; 8 nucleotides agree with TRBD2. V shed 5 bases and J 4 bases; nucleotides not matched to a gene: 12. Germline CDR1 and CDR2: KGHDR and SFDVKD. CDR3 length: 17 amino acids. In DNA form, the CDR3 reads TGTGCCACCAGTGCCGAAGTCTCGGGGGGGAGGTACAATGAGCAGTTCTTC. Translation: CATSAEVSGGRYNEQFF.

The chain couples TRBV28 to TRBJ2-3; D assignment may be TRBD1 or TRBD2 (5 bases each). V lost 6 bases and J 0 bases, leaving 10 bases between the germline ends. The CDR3 is 14 residues long. CDR1 MDHEN and CDR2 SYDVKM come from the germline V gene. In nucleotides, the CDR3 is TGTGCCAGCAGGGGGGAGAGGAGCACAGATACGCAGTATTTT. Residues: CASRGERSTDTQYF.

This clonotype was observed a handful of times. The rearrangement joins TRBV28 to TRBJ2-7; TRBD2 matches at 7 bases. Germline V lookup: CDR1 MDHEN, CDR2 SYDVKM. Trimming took 2 bases from V and 6 from J; bases not matched to a gene: 4. The CDR3 extends over 13 amino acids. CDR3 nucleotides: TGTGCCAGCAGTTTAGCGGGAGTTCGCGAGCAGTACTTC. This codes for CASSLAGVREQYF.

About this clonotype itself: One end of the junction fails to match germline, which may point to a read error. The chain links TRBV29-1 to TRBJ2-7; 8 bases are a match to TRBD1. The CDR3 consists of 12 residues. The germline V gene encodes CDR1 SQVTM and CDR2 ANQGSEA. The CDR3 DNA sequence: TGCAGCGTTGACCGACAGGGGTACGGGCAGTACTTC. It encodes CSVDRQGYGQYF.

This chain connects TRBV6-1 to TRBJ1-2; 10 bases are shared with TRBD1. This CDR3 is built from 15 residues. Per germline, CDR1 MNHNS and CDR2 SASEGT. V shed 3 bases and J 3 bases; nucleotides not matched to a gene: 4. Written as DNA, the CDR3 is TGTGCCAGCAGTGAGGAGACAGGGGGCTACTATGGCTACACCTTC. It translates to CASSEETGGYYGYTF.

The CDR3: CASNTGPGDTGELFF. The CDR3 DNA reads as TGTGCCAGCAATACAGGGCCGGGGGACACCGGGGAGCTGTTTTTT. The gene calls are TRBV12-3 or TRBV12-4 and TRBJ2-2; D is tentatively TRBD1 or TRBD2 (6 bases each). V dropped 7 bases and J dropped 3 bases, with 15 bases sitting between them. This CDR3 region has 15 residues.

Here the CDR3 DNA reads TGTGCCAGCAGTTACGGGCCGGGTAGAGGAGAAAAACTGTTTTTT. This sequence encodes CASSYGPGRGEKLFF. The chain joins TRBV6-6 to TRBJ1-4, with no clear D. Germline V gene lookup returns CDR1 MNHNY and CDR2 SVGAGI (reference sequence). The CDR3 loop spans 15 amino acids. Trimming shortened V by 2 bases and J by 8 bases, and 15 bases separated the two germline ends.

The V and J genes are TRBV4-3 and TRBJ2-3, with a weak D call TRBD2 (5 bases). The CDR3 is made up of 14 amino acids. The V gene's germline CDR1 is LGHNA and CDR2 YSLEER. V dropped 1 base and J dropped 4 bases, with 9 bases sitting between them. CDR3 in DNA: TGCGCCAGCAGCCAAGCTACTAGGGCAGATACGCAGTATTTT. Its translation: CASSQATRADTQYF.

The chain carries TRBV5-5 and TRBJ2-5; maybe TRBD2 (6 bases). This CDR3 region has 17 residues. Looked up from germline, CDR1 is SGHKS and CDR2 is YYEKEE (reference sequence). Trimming left V 0 bases short and J 2 bases short, with 17 bases between. The CDR3 DNA reads TGTGCCAGCAGCTTGGCCGTGGCGGGGAGGATTCAAGAGACCCAGTACTTC. This encodes CASSLAVAGRIQETQYF.

The table lists this clonotype with a few counts. The chain couples TRBV21-1 to TRBJ2-5. TRBV21-1 is described as a pseudogene. The CDR3 is 14 residues long. The CDR3: CASSKGTEEETQYF. The DNA for the CDR3 is TGTGCCAGCAGCAAAGGAACGGAAGAGGAGACCCAGTACTTC.

V is TRBV7-9 and J is TRBJ1-1; 9 positions match TRBD1. The CDR3 consists of 17 residues. The trim removed 0 bases at V and 3 bases at J, leaving 8 bases unmatched. The germline CDR1 and CDR2 sequences are SEHNR and FQNEAQ (reference sequence). This chain's CDR3 is CASSLAPVGQGHTEAFF. In nucleotides, the CDR3 is TGTGCCAGCAGCTTAGCTCCAGTGGGACAGGGACACACTGAAGCTTTCTTT. Filled out from reference TRBV7-9 and TRBJ1-1, the complete variable domain reads DTGVSQNPRHKITKRGQNVTFRCDPISEHNRLYWYRQTLGQGPEFLTYFQNEAQLEKSRLLSDRFSAERPKGSFSTLEIQRTEQGDSAMYLCASSLAPVGQGHTEAFFGQGTRLTVV.

This clonotype was recorded once. V gene TRBV18 combines with J gene TRBJ1-5, with 8 bases identical to TRBD1. The V segment lost 3 bases and the J segment 3 bases; nucleotides outside the gene matches: 4. Per the germline V gene, CDR1 is KGHSH and CDR2 is LQKENI. CDR3 length equals 15 residues. The CDR3 reads CASSPDRVVNQPQHF. DNA of the CDR3: TGTGCCAGCTCACCGGACAGGGTCGTCAATCAGCCCCAGCATTTT.

This clonotype was picked up a small number of times. The CDR3, as DNA: TGTGCCAGCAGCGTGGACGGGAACTATGGCTACACCTTC. It codes for CASSVDGNYGYTF. This sequence joins TRBV2 and TRBJ1-2; D remains unclear. Germline CDR1 reads SNHLY; CDR2 reads FYNNEI. Trimming took 6 bases from V and 2 from J, leaving 10 bases between them. This CDR3 has 13 amino acids.